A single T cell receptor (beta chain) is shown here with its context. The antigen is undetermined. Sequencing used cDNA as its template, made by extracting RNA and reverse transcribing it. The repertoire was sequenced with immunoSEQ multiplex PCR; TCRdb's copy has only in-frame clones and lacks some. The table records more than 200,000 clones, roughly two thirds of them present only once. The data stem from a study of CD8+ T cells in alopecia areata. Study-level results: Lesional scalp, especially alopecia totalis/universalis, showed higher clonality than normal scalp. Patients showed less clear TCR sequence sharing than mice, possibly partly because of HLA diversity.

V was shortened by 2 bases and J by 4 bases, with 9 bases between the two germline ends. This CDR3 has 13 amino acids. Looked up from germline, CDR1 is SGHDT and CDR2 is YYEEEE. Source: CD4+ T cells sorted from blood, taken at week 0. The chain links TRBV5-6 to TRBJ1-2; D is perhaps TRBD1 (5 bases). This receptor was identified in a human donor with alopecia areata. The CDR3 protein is CASSFDRSYGYTF. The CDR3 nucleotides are TGTGCCAGCAGCTTCGACAGAAGCTATGGCTACACCTTC.